Each of the 32 T cell receptor beta chains below was sequenced from the same sample in a study of blood T cells in healthy people across ages (dated by TCRdb to the mid-2010s). To prepare the library, 5' RACE was applied. The sequencer listed for this sample is Illumina HiSeq 2500. A second PCR of 7 to 11 cycles was run with a J-beta primer mix and a sample-barcoded 5' primer. The public reads were run again by TCRdb, first through fastp at Q25 and then through MiXCR, and only productive beta chains were kept. Each CDR3 protein gets just one entry, which takes the most common genes and DNA from the rows behind it. The sample includes 780,000 or so distinct CDR3 sequences, with roughly three fifths observed a single time. The ten most abundant clones make up roughly 25% of the sample. Input material: blood. Receptor source: a man aged 40-50 years in good health.

V is TRBV6-5 and J is TRBJ1-2; D is ambiguous. V lost 0 bases to trimming and J lost 5 bases, with 13 bases between them. The CDR3 runs 15 residues. The germline gives CDR1 MNHEY, CDR2 SVGAGI. In DNA, the CDR3 is TGTGCCAGCAGTTACTCGATTAGTCCCCTGTATGGCTACACCTTC. It specifies CASSYSISPLYGYTF.

The rearrangement links TRBV24-1 to TRBJ2-3; a weak D match, TRBD2 (7 bases). The V gene's germline CDR1 is KGHDR and CDR2 SFDVKD. The CDR3 totals 16 residues. Deletions cut 4 bases from V and 5 bases from J, with 18 bases between. CDR3 nucleotide sequence: TGTGCCACCAGTGACCCAGGGGCGGGAGAGAGAGATACGCAGTATTTT. Translation: CATSDPGAGERDTQYF.

The chain is built from TRBV9 and TRBJ2-1, with TRBD2 matching over 8 bases. With 0 bases clipped from V and 5 bases from J, the junction kept 16 bases outside the gene matches. Germline CDR1 reads SGDLS; CDR2 reads YYNGEE. The CDR3 loop spans 19 amino acids. Here the CDR3 DNA reads TGTGCCAGCAGCGTAGCTAAGTATCGAGGACGAGCGGGAGACAATGAGCAGTTCTTC. Its protein product is CASSVAKYRGRAGDNEQFF.

The V call is TRBV12-3 or TRBV12-4, the J call TRBJ2-4; TRBD2 is a possible D gene (6 bases). V lost 3 bases to trimming and J lost 0 bases, with 12 bases between them. The CDR3 spans 16 residues. The CDR3 DNA sequence: TGTGCCAGCAGTTTGGTGGGAGGTGAAGCCAAAAACATTCAGTACTTC. Its protein product is CASSLVGGEAKNIQYF.

The chain employs TRBV25-1 and TRBJ2-5, with D possibly TRBD2 on 6 matching bases. CDR3 length equals 14 residues. From germline, CDR1 is MGHDK and CDR2 SYGVNS. V was shortened by 5 bases and J by 5 bases, with 15 bases between the two germline ends. The CDR3 here is CASSSFGGSETQYF. The CDR3 DNA is TGTGCCAGCAGTTCTTTTGGAGGGAGCGAGACCCAGTACTTC.

The chain has TRBV5-1 and TRBJ2-3; 13 nucleotides line up with TRBD2. The CDR3 contains 17 residues. The ends lost 1 base at V and 6 bases at J; junction bases unmatched: 8. The V gene's germline CDR1 is SGHRS and CDR2 YFSETQ. The CDR3 bases are TGCGCCAGCAGCTTGTGGTGGACTAGCGGGAGTGCGGATACGCAGTATTTT. It specifies CASSLWWTSGSADTQYF.

The chain links TRBV5-1 to TRBJ1-6; 8 bases fit TRBD1. In germline, CDR1 is SGHRS, CDR2 YFSETQ. CDR3 length: 14 amino acids. V trimming: 0 bases; J trimming: 9 bases; junction bases outside the gene matches: 2. For the CDR3, the DNA is TGCGCCAGCAGCTTGGGACAGGGGATTTCACCCCTCCACTTT. Translating gives CASSLGQGISPLHF.

This clonotype has only a few counts. The chain couples TRBV3-1 to TRBJ2-3; 10 bases agree with TRBD2. Germline V CDR1 and CDR2: LGHDT, YNNKEL (reference sequence). The J segment lost 2 bases and the V segment lost 6 bases, leaving 14 bases of the junction unmatched. The CDR3 extends over 18 amino acids. CDR3 sequence: CASSPTHTSGEFTDTQYF. CDR3 in DNA: TGTGCCAGCAGTCCGACCCATACTAGCGGGGAGTTCACAGATACGCAGTATTTT.

The chain combines TRBV25-1 with TRBJ2-5, with 10 nucleotides matching TRBD2. The closer fit of TRBJ2-7 to the DNA end suggests the J call may be wrong. Germline CDR1 is MGHDK and CDR2 is SYGVNS. The CDR3 spans 15 residues. CDR3 region: CASRLAGIGRYEQYF. In nucleotides, the CDR3 is TGTGCCAGCAGACTAGCGGGAATTGGTAGATACGAGCAGTACTTC.

This chain connects TRBV20-1 to TRBJ2-5; 9 nucleotides line up with TRBD2. V lost 3 bases to trimming and J lost 5 bases; unmatched junction nucleotides: 4. The CDR3 contains 13 residues. Germline assignment: CDR1 DFQATT and CDR2 SNEGSKA (reference sequence). The CDR3 is CSARPGLAETQYF. The DNA of the CDR3 is TGCAGTGCTAGGCCGGGACTAGCTGAGACCCAGTACTTC.

This clonotype was observed a single time. The chain joins TRBV5-1 to TRBJ1-1; 10 bases are a match to TRBD1. The length of the CDR3 is 14 residues. Germline V gene data show CDR1 as SGHRS and CDR2 as YFSETQ. The V segment lost 4 bases and the J segment 6 bases; nucleotides outside the gene matches: 6. The CDR3 region has the DNA TGCGCCAGCAGCGTGGACAGGGGGTTCGCTGAAGCTTTCTTT. It yields the protein CASSVDRGFAEAFF.

The V call is TRBV7-7, the J call TRBJ2-3; 10 positions match TRBD2. The CDR3 consists of 15 residues. From germline, CDR1 is SSHAT and CDR2 FNYEAQ (reference sequence). V lost 1 base to trimming and J lost 5 bases; unmatched junction nucleotides: 3. CDR3 region: CASSLGASGRDTQYF. The CDR3 nucleotides are TGTGCCAGCAGCTTAGGGGCTAGCGGGAGAGATACGCAGTATTTT.

The gene calls are TRBV27 and TRBJ2-5; 7 positions agree with TRBD1. V lost 2 bases and J lost 2; bases outside the gene matches: 5. The CDR3 consists of 15 residues. Germline CDR1 reads MNHEY; CDR2 reads SMNVEV (reference sequence). DNA for the CDR3: TGTGCCAGCAGTTTAGTGTCAGGGGGACAAGAGACCCAGTACTTC. Translated, it gives CASSLVSGGQETQYF.

The count of this clonotype is one. The CDR3, as DNA: TGTGCCAGCAGCCTAATTGCAGGGGGCTTGGAGACCCAGTACTTC. As protein: CASSLIAGGLETQYF. The chain carries TRBV11-2 and TRBJ2-7, with 8 bases identical to TRBD1. Matching the DNA end better, TRBJ2-5 makes the J call doubtful. CDR3 length: 15 amino acids. Germline CDR1 is SGHAT and CDR2 is FQNNGV.

This clonotype has a handful of counts. V gene TRBV29-1 combines with J gene TRBJ2-5, with 8 bases fitting TRBD1. J gave up 7 bases and V 5 bases, and 3 bases lay outside the gene matches. CDR3 length: 11 residues. CDR1 SQVTM and CDR2 ANQGSEA come from the germline V gene. Written as DNA, the CDR3 is TGCAGCGTTCAGGGGGCAGGGACCCAGTACTTC. Translating gives CSVQGAGTQYF.

This chain uses TRBV28 with TRBJ2-5; TRBD1 matches 9 bases. The junction had 12 bases not matched to a gene; V was cut back by 3 bases and J by 7 bases. The CDR3 is 16 amino acids. From germline, CDR1 is MDHEN and CDR2 SYDVKM. The CDR3 is CASSFQLGTGTGTQYF. The CDR3 nucleotides read TGTGCCAGCAGTTTTCAACTAGGGACAGGGACGGGGACCCAGTACTTC. The full variable domain, in which reference TRBV28 and TRBJ2-5 provide the parts outside the CDR3, is DVKVTQSSRYLVKRTGEKVFLECVQDMDHENMFWYRQDPGLGLRLIYFSYDVKMKEKGDIPEGYSVSREKKERFSLILESASTNQTSMYLCASSFQLGTGTGTQYFGPGTRLLVL.

The J gene is TRBJ2-7, the V gene TRBV7-2; D unclear. V lost 3 bases, J lost 10 bases, and 13 bases lay in between. The CDR3 sequence is 12 residues long. Germline CDR1 is SGHTA and CDR2 is FQGNSA. CDR3 amino acids: CASSFIPESQYF. The CDR3 coding sequence is TGTGCCAGCAGCTTCATACCCGAGTCCCAGTACTTC.

In this sample, this clonotype turned up a few times. V gene TRBV29-1 combines with J gene TRBJ2-2, with TRBD2 identical over 9 bases. Germline CDR1 reads SQVTM; CDR2 reads ANQGSEA. Trimming at V came to 5 bases and at J to 7 bases, leaving 5 bases not matched to a gene. This CDR3 contains 13 residues. The CDR3: CSVLREGSGELFF. The CDR3 nucleotides are TGCAGCGTTTTGCGGGAGGGGAGCGGGGAGCTGTTTTTT.

The rearrangement uses TRBV7-3 and TRBJ2-2; maybe TRBD2 (5 bases). Trimming stripped 4 bases from V and 7 bases from J, with 10 bases between. This CDR3 region has 13 residues. Germline V gene data show CDR1 as SGHTA and CDR2 as FQGTGA. CDR3 amino acids: CASSYGGFGELFF. The CDR3 region has the DNA TGTGCCAGCAGCTATGGAGGATTCGGGGAGCTGTTTTTT.

This clonotype was seen repeatedly, ten times or more. It may be a read error: a sequence one base away is much more abundant. The rearrangement links TRBV27 to TRBJ2-1, with unresolved D. Germline V gene lookup returns CDR1 MNHEY and CDR2 SMNVEV (reference sequence). V lost 5 bases, J lost 8 bases, and 16 bases lay in between. The CDR3 spans 14 residues. The CDR3 DNA sequence: TGTGCCAGCAGTGTTGGGGTTTCGATGGATGAGCAGTTCTTC. Protein: CASSVGVSMDEQFF.

This clonotype was seen many times. The chain uses TRBV3-1 and TRBJ2-7, with D perhaps TRBD1 or TRBD2 (5 bases each). The CDR3 covers 14 residues. Looked up from germline, CDR1 is LGHDT and CDR2 is YNNKEL (reference sequence). With 4 bases removed from V and 3 bases from J, the gap between germline ends came to 13 bases. CDR3 amino acids: CASSRDGLSYEQYF. CDR3 DNA sequence: TGTGCCAGCAGCCGGGACGGGCTTAGCTACGAGCAGTACTTC.

This rearrangement joins TRBV28 to TRBJ2-4; 11 bases are shared with TRBD2. The better agreement between TRBJ2-5 and the DNA end casts doubt on the J call. The CDR3 covers 16 residues. Per germline, CDR1 MDHEN and CDR2 SYDVKM. CDR3 DNA sequence: TGTGCCAGCAGTTTATTAGGGACTAGCGGAGGGGAGACCCAGTACTTC. It is translated as CASSLLGTSGGETQYF.

The CDR3 region has the DNA TGTGCCAGCAGCTTCCCGGGGGGCCCCTATTCTGAGCAGTTCTTC. Its protein product is CASSFPGGPYSEQFF. This chain links TRBV7-9 with TRBJ2-1, with D perhaps TRBD2 (7 bases). The V end lost 3 bases, the J end lost 9 bases, and 18 bases lay between the germline ends. The CDR3 is made up of 15 amino acids. Germline V lookup: CDR1 SEHNR, CDR2 FQNEAQ (reference sequence).

This rearrangement joins TRBV7-3 to TRBJ2-2; weak D call: TRBD1 (5 bases). CDR1 and CDR2 from the germline V gene are SGHTA and FQGTGA. The CDR3 runs 12 residues. Trimming removed 5 bases from V and 7 bases from J, with 8 bases in between. The CDR3 here is CASSATGGELFF. As DNA, the CDR3 is TGTGCCAGCAGCGCCACAGGCGGGGAGCTGTTTTTT.

This clonotype has just a few counts. V and J are TRBV6-2 or TRBV6-3 and TRBJ2-1; D may be TRBD1 (6 bases). This CDR3 is 15 amino acids long. Trimming cost V 3 bases and J 2 bases, with 11 bases left between them. Germline values: CDR1 MNHEY, CDR2 SVGEGT. CDR3 nucleotide sequence: TGTGCCAGCAGTTATCGGACAGAGCCCTACAATGAGCAGTTCTTC. Amino acids: CASSYRTEPYNEQFF.

The chain is built from TRBV12-3 or TRBV12-4 and TRBJ1-6; D ambiguous. The V gene lost 3 bases and the J gene lost 8 bases, with 11 bases spanning the gap. The CDR3 is 14 residues long. CDR3 in amino acids: CASSFGQRDSPLHF. The DNA of the CDR3 is TGTGCCAGCAGTTTTGGGCAGCGTGATTCACCCCTCCACTTT.

J is TRBJ1-2 and V is TRBV12-3 or TRBV12-4; tentatively, D is TRBD1 (5 bases). The CDR3 has 15 residues. Trimming stripped 3 bases from V and 1 base from J, with 12 bases between. The CDR3 DNA reads TGTGCCAGCAGTTTGGGGGACGGCTATAACTATGGCTACACCTTC. It codes for CASSLGDGYNYGYTF.

This clonotype has more than one count but fewer than ten. The chain is built from TRBV4-2 and TRBJ2-3; 11 positions match TRBD2. V was pared by 1 base and J by 1 base, with 1 base of the junction left unmatched. Germline values: CDR1 LGHNA, CDR2 YNFKEQ. The CDR3 contains 16 residues. The CDR3 bases are TGTGCCAGCAGCCAAGCGACTAGCGGGGGCACAGATACGCAGTATTTT. This codes for CASSQATSGGTDTQYF.

V usage is TRBV29-1 and J usage is TRBJ1-2; no clear D gene. The CDR3 is made up of 11 amino acids. The germline V gene encodes CDR1 SQVTM and CDR2 ANQGSEA. V was cut by 5 bases and J by 0 bases, with 4 bases left in between. This CDR3 is CSVTTNYGYTF. For the CDR3, the DNA is TGCAGCGTTACGACTAACTATGGCTACACCTTC.

The chain couples TRBV7-3 to TRBJ2-5; D tentatively fits TRBD1 or TRBD2 (5 bases each). The germline gives CDR1 SGHTA, CDR2 FQGTGA. V gave up 3 bases and J gave up 7 bases, with 18 bases separating them. CDR3 size: 15 residues. The CDR3 DNA reads TGTGCCAGCAGCTTGGGGACGCCCGGTATGGCGACCCAGTACTTC. This translates into CASSLGTPGMATQYF.

The rearrangement links TRBV7-3 to TRBJ2-5, with D possibly matching TRBD1 (6 bases). The length of the CDR3 is 11 residues. Germline V gene lookup returns CDR1 SGHTA and CDR2 FQGTGA. Trimming shortened V by 9 bases and J by 3 bases, and 8 bases separated the two germline ends. The CDR3 DNA is TGTGCCAGAGGACAGAAAGAGACCCAGTACTTC. This gives the protein CARGQKETQYF.

CDR3: CASSLRALILGTSGSWELSEQYF. The CDR3 nucleotides read TGTGCCAGCAGTTTAAGGGCCCTCATCCTTGGGACTAGCGGGAGTTGGGAGTTGAGTGAGCAGTACTTC. The V and J genes are TRBV27 and TRBJ2-7; 14 bases fit TRBD2. Germline-derived CDR1 and CDR2 are MNHEY and SMNVEV (reference sequence). The CDR3 has 23 amino acids. V gave up 2 bases and J gave up 7 bases; unmatched junction bases: 28.